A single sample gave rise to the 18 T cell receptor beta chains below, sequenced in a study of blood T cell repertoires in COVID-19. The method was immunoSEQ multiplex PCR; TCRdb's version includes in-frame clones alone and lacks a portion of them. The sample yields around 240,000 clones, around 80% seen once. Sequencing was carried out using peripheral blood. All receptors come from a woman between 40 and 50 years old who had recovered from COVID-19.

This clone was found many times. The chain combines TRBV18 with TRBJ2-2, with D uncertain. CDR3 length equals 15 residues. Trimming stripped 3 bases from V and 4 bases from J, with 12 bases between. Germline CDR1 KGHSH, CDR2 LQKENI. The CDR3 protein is CASSPRVVSTGELFF. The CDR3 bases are TGTGCCAGCTCACCTCGGGTTGTGAGCACCGGGGAGCTGTTTTTT.

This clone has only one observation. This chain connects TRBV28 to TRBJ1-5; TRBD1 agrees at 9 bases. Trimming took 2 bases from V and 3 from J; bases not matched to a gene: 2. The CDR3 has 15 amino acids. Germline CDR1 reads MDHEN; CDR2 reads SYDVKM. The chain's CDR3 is CASSLGTGINQPQHF. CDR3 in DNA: TGTGCCAGCAGTTTAGGGACAGGGATCAATCAGCCCCAGCATTTT.

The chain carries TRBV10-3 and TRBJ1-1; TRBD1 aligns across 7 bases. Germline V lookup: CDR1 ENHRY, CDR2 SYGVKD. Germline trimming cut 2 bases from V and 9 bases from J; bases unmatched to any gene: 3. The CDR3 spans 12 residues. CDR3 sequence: CAISEGDSKAFF. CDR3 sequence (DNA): TGTGCCATCAGTGAGGGGGACAGCAAAGCTTTCTTT.

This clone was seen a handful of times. The CDR3 reads CASSYSRESPLHF. As DNA, the CDR3 is TGTGCCAGCAGTTACTCTAGAGAATCACCCCTCCACTTT. This sequence joins TRBV6-5 and TRBJ1-6; D is ambiguous. The CDR3 consists of 13 residues. Germline loops: CDR1 MNHEY, CDR2 SVGAGI. V gave up 0 bases and J gave up 10 bases, with 7 bases separating them.

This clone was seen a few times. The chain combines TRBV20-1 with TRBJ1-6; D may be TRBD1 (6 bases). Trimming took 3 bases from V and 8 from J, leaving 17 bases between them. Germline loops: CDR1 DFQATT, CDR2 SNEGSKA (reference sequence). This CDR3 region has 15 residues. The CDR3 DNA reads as TGCAGTGCTAGTATCGGCGGCGGGGGCTATTCACCCCTCCACTTT. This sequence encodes CSASIGGGGYSPLHF.

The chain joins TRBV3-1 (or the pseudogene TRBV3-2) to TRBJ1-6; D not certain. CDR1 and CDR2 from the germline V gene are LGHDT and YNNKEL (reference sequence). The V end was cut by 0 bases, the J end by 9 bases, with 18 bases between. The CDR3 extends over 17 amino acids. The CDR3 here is CASSQDNSPSGGSPLHF. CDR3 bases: TGTGCCAGCAGCCAAGACAACAGTCCATCAGGAGGTTCACCCCTCCACTTT.

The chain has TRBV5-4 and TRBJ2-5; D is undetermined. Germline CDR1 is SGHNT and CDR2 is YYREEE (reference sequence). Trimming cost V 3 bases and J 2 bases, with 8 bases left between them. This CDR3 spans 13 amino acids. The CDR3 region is CASSWATQETQYF. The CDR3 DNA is TGTGCCAGCAGCTGGGCGACACAAGAGACCCAGTACTTC.

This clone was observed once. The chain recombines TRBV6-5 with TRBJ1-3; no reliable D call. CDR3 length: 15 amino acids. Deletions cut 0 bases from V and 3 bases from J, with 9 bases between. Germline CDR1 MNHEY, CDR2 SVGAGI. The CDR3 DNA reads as TGTGCCAGCAGTTACTCGTCAGGATTTGGAAACACCATATATTTT. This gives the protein CASSYSSGFGNTIYF.

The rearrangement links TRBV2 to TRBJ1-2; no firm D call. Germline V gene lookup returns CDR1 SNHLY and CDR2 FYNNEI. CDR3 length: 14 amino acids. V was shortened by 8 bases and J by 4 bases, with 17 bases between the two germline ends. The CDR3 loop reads CASREREGGYGYTF. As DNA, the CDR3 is TGTGCCAGCCGAGAGAGGGAGGGCGGCTATGGCTACACCTTC.

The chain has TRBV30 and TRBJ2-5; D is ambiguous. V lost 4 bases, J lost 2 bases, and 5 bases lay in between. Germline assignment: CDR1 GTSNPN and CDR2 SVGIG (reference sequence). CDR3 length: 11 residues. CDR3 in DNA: TGTGCCTGGACTAGACAAGAGACCCAGTACTTC. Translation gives CAWTRQETQYF.

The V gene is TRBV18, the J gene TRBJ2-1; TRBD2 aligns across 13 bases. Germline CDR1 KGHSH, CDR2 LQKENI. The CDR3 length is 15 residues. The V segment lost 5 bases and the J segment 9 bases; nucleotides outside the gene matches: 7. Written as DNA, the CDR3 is TGTGCCAGCTCATCCGGGACTAGCGGGGCTGGTGAGCAGTTCTTC. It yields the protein CASSSGTSGAGEQFF.

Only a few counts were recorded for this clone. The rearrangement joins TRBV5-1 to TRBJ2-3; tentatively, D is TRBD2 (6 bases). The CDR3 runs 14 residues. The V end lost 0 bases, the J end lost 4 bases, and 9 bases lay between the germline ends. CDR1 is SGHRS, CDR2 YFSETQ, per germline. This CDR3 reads CASSLGGAADTQYF. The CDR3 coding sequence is TGCGCCAGCAGCTTGGGCGGGGCCGCAGATACGCAGTATTTT.

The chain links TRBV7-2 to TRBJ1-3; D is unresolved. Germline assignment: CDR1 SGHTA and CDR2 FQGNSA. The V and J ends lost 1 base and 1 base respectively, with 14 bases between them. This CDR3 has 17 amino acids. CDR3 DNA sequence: TGTGCCAGCAGCTTAGAAAGGACGCGGGGATCTGGAAACACCATATATTTT. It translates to CASSLERTRGSGNTIYF.

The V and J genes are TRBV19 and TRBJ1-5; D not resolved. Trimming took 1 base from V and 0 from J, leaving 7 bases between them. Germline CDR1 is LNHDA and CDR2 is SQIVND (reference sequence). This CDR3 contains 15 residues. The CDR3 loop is CASSIVDYSNQPQHF. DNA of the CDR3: TGTGCCAGTAGTATAGTAGATTATAGCAATCAGCCCCAGCATTTT.

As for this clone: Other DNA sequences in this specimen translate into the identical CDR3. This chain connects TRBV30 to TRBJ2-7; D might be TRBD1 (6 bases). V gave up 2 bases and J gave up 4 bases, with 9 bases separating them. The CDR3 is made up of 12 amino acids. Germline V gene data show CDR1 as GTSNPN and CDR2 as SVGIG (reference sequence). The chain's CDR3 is CAWSKQGYEQYF. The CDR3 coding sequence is TGTGCCTGGAGTAAACAGGGATACGAGCAGTACTTC.

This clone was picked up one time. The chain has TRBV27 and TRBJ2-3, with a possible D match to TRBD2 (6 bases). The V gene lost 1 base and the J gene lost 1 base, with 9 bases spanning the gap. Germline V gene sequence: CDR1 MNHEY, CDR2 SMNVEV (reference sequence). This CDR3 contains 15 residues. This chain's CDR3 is CASSLYGGGTDTQYF. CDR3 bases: TGTGCCAGCAGTTTATATGGCGGGGGCACAGATACGCAGTATTTT.

The CDR3 DNA reads TGCGCCAGCAGCTTGGATGTTGGGGGCAGCTATGGCTACACCTTC. This translates into CASSLDVGGSYGYTF. The gene calls are TRBV5-1 and TRBJ1-2; possibly TRBD1 for D (6 bases). Trimming took off 0 bases at V and 4 bases at J, with 13 bases between the two ends. The CDR3 covers 15 residues. Germline lookup yields CDR1 SGHRS and CDR2 YFSETQ.

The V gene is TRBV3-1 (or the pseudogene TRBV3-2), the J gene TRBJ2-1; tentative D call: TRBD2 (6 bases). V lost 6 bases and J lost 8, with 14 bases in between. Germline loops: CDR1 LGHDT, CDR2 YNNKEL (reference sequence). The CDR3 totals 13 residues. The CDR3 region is CASRWGEADEQFF. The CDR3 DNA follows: TGTGCCAGCAGGTGGGGGGAGGCTGATGAGCAGTTCTTC.